These 16 T cell receptor gamma chains were all obtained from the same sample, sequenced in a study of γδ T cells in repeated Plasmodium falciparum infection (dated by TCRdb to the early 2020s). Vgamma9/Vdelta2+ and Vdelta2-negative gammadelta T cell populations were flow-sorted from peripheral blood mononuclear cells for bulk TCR repertoire analysis. Libraries were built with multiplex PCR. TCRdb records Illumina MiSeq as the sequencer. The public reads were reprocessed by TCRdb using CATT, and rows of matching DNA were later combined. For this sample the table gives 25,000 to 35,000 gamma-chain clones, of which almost 1.5% were detected only once. The leading ten clones occupy just under 20% of the sample. The source material was gamma-delta T cells from blood. The receptors come from a pool of human donors (malaria-infected and uninfected, not separated).

This clone was observed many times. V gene TRGV8 combines with J gene TRGJP1. No J gene is reported in TCRdb; it was inferred here by comparing the DNA with germline. CDR3 length: 13 residues. The junction had 4 bases not matched to a gene; V was cut back by 8 bases and J by 1 base. The germline CDR1 and CDR2 sequences are VENAVY and YDSYNSRV. In nucleotides, the CDR3 is TGTGCCACCTTGAGTACCACTGGTTGGTTCAAGATATTT. Protein: CATLSTTGWFKIF.

There are many counts of this clone. The DNA for the CDR3 is TGTGCCACCTGGGACGGGCGCCAGATATACCCCCCGAGTAGTGATTGGATCAAGACGTTT. It translates to CATWDGRQIYPPSSDWIKTF. The V gene is TRGV2, the J gene TRGJP2. Looked up from germline, CDR1 is EGSNGY and CDR2 is YDSYNSKV. The CDR3 runs to 20 residues. J lost 2 bases, V lost 0 bases, and 18 bases had no gene match.

This clone was recorded at least ten times. The protein in TCRdb stems from a much larger clone and differs at residue 9 from this DNA's translation, likely a read error; here the protein is translated from the DNA. The same CDR3 is also encoded by other DNA sequences in this sample. The CDR3 DNA is TGTGCCTTGTGGGAGGTTACTAGAAACTATTATAAGAAACTCTTT. It is translated as CALWEVTRNYYKKLF. The rearrangement links TRGV9 to TRGJ1 or TRGJ2. The J gene, left out of TCRdb, was set here by checking the DNA against germline. The CDR3 spans 15 residues. The V segment lost 1 base and the J segment 4 bases; nucleotides outside the gene matches: 10. Germline CDR1 reads GITISATS; CDR2 reads ISYDGTV (reference sequence).

Details on this clone: A read error is possible here, since a much larger clone lies one base away. The sample contains more than one DNA sequence encoding this CDR3. CDR3 in amino acids: CATWDGSACYKKLF. The CDR3 nucleotides are TGTGCTACCTGGGATGGGAGTGCATGTTATAAGAAACTCTTT. J is TRGJ1 or TRGJ2 and V is TRGV4. The CDR3 has 14 amino acids. Germline V gives CDR1 EGSTGY, CDR2 YDSYTSSV.

With respect to this clone: TCRdb pairs this DNA with a much larger clone's protein that differs at residue 8, likely a read error; the protein shown was translated from the DNA. The V and J genes are TRGV3 and TRGJ1 or TRGJ2. The J gene comes from matching the DNA to germline here; TCRdb lacks it. V dropped 1 base and J dropped 11; count of bases not matched to a gene: 5. The CDR3 totals 11 residues. Germline CDR1 reads VTNTFY; CDR2 reads YDVSTARD (reference sequence). The DNA for the CDR3 is TGTGCCACCTGGGACAGACATGAGAAACTCTTT. This encodes CATWDRHEKLF.

Ten or more counts support this clone. The protein recorded in TCRdb matches a much larger clone and deviates from this DNA's translation at residue 4, suggesting a read error; the protein here is obtained by translating the DNA. Other DNA sequences from this sample encode an identical CDR3 as well. J is TRGJ1 or TRGJ2 and V is TRGV9. The J gene, not given by TCRdb, was assigned here from a germline match of the nucleotide sequence. Germline lookup yields CDR1 GITISATS and CDR2 ISYDGTV (reference sequence). The CDR3 is 11 residues long. The chain's CDR3 is CALREQRKKLF. CDR3 nucleotide sequence: TGTGCCTTGCGGGAGCAAAGGAAGAAACTCTTT.

This clone was observed many times. The protein held in TCRdb is that of a much larger clone and does not match this DNA's translation at residue 6, likely because of a read error; the protein shown is translated from the DNA. The chain combines TRGV5 with TRGJ1 or TRGJ2. V shed 4 bases, J shed 6 bases, and the junction held 12 bases outside the gene matches. Germline loops: CDR1 VINAFY, CDR2 YDVSNSKD. CDR3 length equals 14 residues. CDR3: CATWESPMSYKKLF. The CDR3 DNA follows: TGTGCCACCTGGGAAAGTCCCATGAGTTATAAGAAACTCTTT.

This clone was found a few times. Translating this DNA gives a protein that differs at residue 5 from the TCRdb one, which belongs to a much larger clone; a read error is likely, and the protein shown is this translation. The chain links TRGV4 to TRGJ1 or TRGJ2. TCRdb carries no J gene annotation; the J gene was assigned here by matching the DNA with germline. CDR1 is EGSTGY, CDR2 YDSYTSSV, per germline. With V trimmed by 5 bases and J by 1 base, 8 bases remained unmatched. The CDR3 covers 14 residues. The CDR3 region has the DNA TGTGCCACCTGGGGTGGTCCTAATTATTATAAGAAACTCTTT. This encodes CATWGGPNYYKKLF.

This clone was counted a few times. TCRdb's entry gives the protein of a much larger clone, which mismatches this DNA's translation at residue 12, likely from a read error; the protein reported here is translated from the DNA. V gene TRGV9 was called; the J gene was not. The CDR3 has 14 amino acids. Germline V gene sequence: CDR1 GITISATS, CDR2 ISYDGTV (reference sequence). The CDR3 spells CALWEVLLGYKNLF. CDR3 nucleotides: TGTGCCTTGTGGGAGGTGCTCCTTGGTTATAAGAACCTCTTT.

This clone was observed at least ten times. Other DNA sequences in this specimen translate into the identical CDR3. This chain joins TRGV9 and TRGJ1 or TRGJ2. The V segment lost 0 bases and the J segment 10 bases; nucleotides outside the gene matches: 3. The CDR3 covers 11 residues. CDR1 is GITISATS, CDR2 ISYDGTV, per germline (reference sequence). The CDR3 loop is CALWEVRKKLF. CDR3 DNA sequence: TGTGCCTTGTGGGAGGTGCGGAAGAAACTCTTT.

This clone was seen a handful of times. For this DNA, TCRdb reports the protein of a much larger clone, which diverges at residue 7, most likely from a read error; the protein presented here is translated directly from the DNA. The V gene is TRGV9, the J gene TRGJP. The J gene was missing in TCRdb and was found by matching the end of the DNA to germline. After removal of 0 bases from V and 9 bases from J, the junction contained 8 bases not matched to a gene. CDR1 GITISATS and CDR2 ISYDGTV come from the germline V gene (reference sequence). The CDR3 is 17 residues long. CDR3 sequence reads: CALWEVRLVLGKKIKVF. CDR3 bases: TGTGCCTTGTGGGAGGTGAGGTTAGTGTTGGGCAAAAAAATCAAGGTATTT.

Many counts were recorded for this clone. The translation of this DNA and the TCRdb protein of a much larger clone differ at residue 12, probably owing to a read error; the protein shown here is translated from the DNA. V gene TRGV8 was called; the J gene was not. This CDR3 region has 14 residues. CDR1 is VENAVY and CDR2 is YDSYNSRV in the germline V gene. The CDR3 here is CATWDIGTGWFRIF. The CDR3 DNA is TGTGCCACCTGGGATATTGGCACTGGTTGGTTCAGGATATTT.

The table lists this clone with a few counts. A read error likely explains why the TCRdb protein, taken from a much larger clone, differs from this DNA's translation at residue 10; the protein shown is translated from the DNA. The chain employs TRGV9 and TRGJ1 or TRGJ2. In the absence of a J gene in TCRdb, the DNA was matched to germline to assign it here. The CDR3 covers 14 residues. The trim removed 0 bases at V and 9 bases at J, leaving 11 bases unmatched. Germline V lookup: CDR1 GITISATS, CDR2 ISYDGTV (reference sequence). The CDR3 region has the DNA TGTGCCTTGTGGGAGGTGCATAATAGTGCTAAGAAACTCTTT. Amino acids: CALWEVHNSAKKLF.

Comments on this clone: The protein TCRdb gives is from a much larger clone and does not agree with this DNA's translation at residue 5, likely a read error; the protein shown here comes from the DNA. V and J are TRGV8 and TRGJP1. Here the J gene came from matching the DNA to germline, since TCRdb omits it. Germline V CDR1 and CDR2: VENAVY, YDSYNSRV. The CDR3 contains 13 residues. The ends lost 5 bases at V and 6 bases at J; junction bases unmatched: 6. DNA for the CDR3: TGTGCCACCTGGGGTCTCGCTGGTTGGTTCAAGATATTT. Residues: CATWGLAGWFKIF.

This clone was recorded a few times. The protein given by TCRdb reflects a much larger clone and differs at residue 10 from this DNA's translation, likely from a read error; the protein shown is the DNA's translation. V usage is TRGV8 and J usage is TRGJP1. The J gene, absent from TCRdb, was called here by matching the DNA to germline. This CDR3 is 13 amino acids long. Germline lookup yields CDR1 VENAVY and CDR2 YDSYNSRV. The CDR3 loop reads CATWSPTGWSKIF. CDR3 nucleotide sequence: TGTGCCACCTGGTCCCCCACTGGTTGGTCCAAGATATTT.

This clone was recorded at least ten times. This sequence is one base from a far larger clone and is likely a read error. Other DNA sequences in the same sample also yield this CDR3. V gene TRGV9 combines with J gene TRGJ1 or TRGJ2. TCRdb supplies no J gene; here it was assigned by aligning the nucleotide sequence to germline. The V gene's germline CDR1 is GITISATS and CDR2 ISYDGTV (reference sequence). The CDR3 consists of 14 residues. CDR3: CALWEVGNYYKKLF. Written as DNA, the CDR3 is TGTGCCTTGTGGGAGGTGGGGAATTACTATAAGAAACTCTTT.